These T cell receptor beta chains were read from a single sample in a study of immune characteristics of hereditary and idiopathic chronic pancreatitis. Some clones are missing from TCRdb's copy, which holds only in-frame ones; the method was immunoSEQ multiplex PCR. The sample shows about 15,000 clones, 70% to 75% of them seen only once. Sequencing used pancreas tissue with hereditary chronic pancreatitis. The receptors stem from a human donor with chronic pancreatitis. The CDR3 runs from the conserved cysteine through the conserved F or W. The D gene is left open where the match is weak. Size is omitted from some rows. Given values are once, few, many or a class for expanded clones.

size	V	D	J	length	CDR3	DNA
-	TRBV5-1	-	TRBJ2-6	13	CASSRSGANVLTF	TGCGCCAGCAGCAGGTCTGGGGCCAACGTCCTGACTTTC
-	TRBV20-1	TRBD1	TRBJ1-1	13	CSASTGADTEAFF	TGCAGTGCTAGTACAGGGGCGGACACTGAAGCTTTCTTT
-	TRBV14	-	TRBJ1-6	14	CASSPTGYNSPLHF	TGTGCCAGCAGTCCCACAGGGTATAATTCACCCCTCCACTTT
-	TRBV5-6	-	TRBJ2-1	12	CASSSVGLEQFF	TGTGCCAGCAGCTCGGTAGGTCTTGAGCAGTTCTTC
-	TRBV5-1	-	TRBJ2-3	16	CASSLSGGGRVDTQYF	TGCGCCAGCAGCTTAAGCGGAGGGGGTAGGGTGGATACGCAGTATTTT
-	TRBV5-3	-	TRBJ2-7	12	CARTPWGHEQYF	TGTGCCAGAACCCCCTGGGGGCACGAGCAGTACTTC
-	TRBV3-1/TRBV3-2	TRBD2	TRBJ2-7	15	CASSSTSGRAYEQYF	TGTGCCAGCAGCTCTACTAGCGGGAGGGCCTACGAGCAGTACTTC
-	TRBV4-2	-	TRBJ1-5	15	CASSQDRAKNQPQHF	TGTGCCAGCAGCCAAGACCGGGCCAAGAATCAGCCCCAGCATTTT
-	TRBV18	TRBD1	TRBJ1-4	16	CASSLDRDRGLEKLFF	TGTGCCAGCTCACTCGACCGGGACAGGGGTCTCGAAAAACTGTTTTTT
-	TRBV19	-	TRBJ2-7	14	CATLDPLNSYEQYF	TGTGCCACCCTCGACCCCTTAAACTCCTACGAGCAGTACTTC
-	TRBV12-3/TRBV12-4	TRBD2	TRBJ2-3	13	CASSWEGTDTQYF	TGTGCCAGCAGCTGGGAGGGGACAGATACGCAGTATTTT
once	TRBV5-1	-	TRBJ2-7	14	CASSGMTYPYEQYF	TGCGCCAGCAGCGGGATGACCTACCCCTACGAGCAGTACTTC
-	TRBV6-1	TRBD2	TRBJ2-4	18	CASSEYRGGNIAKNIQYF	TGTGCCAGCAGTGAATACCGGGGAGGGAACATAGCCAAAAACATTCAGTACTTC
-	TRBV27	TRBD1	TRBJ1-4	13	CASSPRTGEKLFF	TGTGCCAGCAGTCCTAGGACAGGGGAAAAACTGTTTTTT
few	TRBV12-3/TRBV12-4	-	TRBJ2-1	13	CASSFASVNEQFF	TGTGCCAGCAGTTTTGCTAGCGTAAATGAGCAGTTCTTC
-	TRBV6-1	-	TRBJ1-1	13	CASSESLGFEAFF	TGTGCCAGCAGTGAAAGCTTGGGCTTTGAAGCTTTCTTT
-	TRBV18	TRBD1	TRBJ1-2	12	CASSPGTEGYTF	TGTGCCAGCTCACCCGGGACAGAAGGCTACACCTTC
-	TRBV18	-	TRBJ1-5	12	CASSPQGWPQHF	TGTGCCAGCTCACCACAGGGGTGGCCCCAGCATTTT
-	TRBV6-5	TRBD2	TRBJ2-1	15	CASTHLAGGRDEQFF	TGTGCCAGCACTCACCTAGCGGGAGGTCGGGATGAGCAGTTCTTC
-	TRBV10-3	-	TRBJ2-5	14	CAISEEGHLETQYF	TGTGCCATCAGTGAAGAAGGGCATTTAGAGACCCAGTACTTC
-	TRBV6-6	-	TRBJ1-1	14	CASRTGTGNTEAFF	TGTGCCAGCAGAACAGGAACTGGGAACACTGAAGCTTTCTTT
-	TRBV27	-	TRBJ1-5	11	CASRINQPQHF	TGTGCCAGCAGAATTAATCAGCCCCAGCATTTT
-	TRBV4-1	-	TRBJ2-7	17	CASSKAPSLLETHEQYF	TGCGCCAGCAGTAAAGCCCCCTCACTACTAGAAACCCACGAGCAGTACTTC